This T cell receptor beta chain was obtained from a study of blood T cell repertoires in COVID-19. Study information: The United States, Italy and Spain provided the acute and convalescent COVID-19 samples. T cells, B-cell-depleted T cells, or PBMCs provided the cDNA or gDNA that served as material.

Germline V gene sequence: CDR1 MNHEY, CDR2 SVGAGI. The CDR3 has 16 residues. V shed 2 bases and J shed 4 bases, with 17 bases lying between them. In the original analysis: Using reference gene primer amplification, nucleated cell counts were estimated. Only in-frame clones appear in the TCRdb table, and some are missing; sequencing was by immunoSEQ multiplex PCR. V and J calls and clone size are as listed in that table; D and trimming were resolved from the DNA. The sample has some 220,000 clones; around 82% are singletons. The receptor comes from a human donor in a cohort sampled during active COVID-19. The V call is TRBV6-5, the J call TRBJ1-2, with D maybe TRBD1 (6 bases). The specimen sequenced was peripheral blood. Here the CDR3 reads CASSYNSGGRAYGYTF. DNA of the CDR3: TGTGCCAGCAGTTACAATAGCGGGGGGCGAGCCTATGGCTACACCTTC.